One and the same sample provided the 30 T cell receptor beta chains below, sequenced in a study of T cells in Graves' hyperthyroidism and ophthalmopathy. RNA transcripts gave rise to amplified TCR beta CDR3 regions. RT-PCR in the first round (using the HTBI primer set) targeted the TCR CDR3. TCRdb recomputed calls from the multiplex PCR reads with MiXCR, one row per CDR3 protein. This sample yields roughly 49,000 distinct CDR3 sequences, of which roughly 51% are seen a single time; 34% belongs to the top ten. Material for sequencing was peripheral blood or thyroid tissue (not recorded which). The receptors originated from a man between 18 and 35 years old with Graves' hyperthyroidism.

The sample holds a few counts of this clonotype. The CDR3 DNA reads as TGTGCCACCAGCCCGGGACAGACCAACACTGAAGCTTTCTTT. It is translated as CATSPGQTNTEAFF. The gene calls are TRBV10-3 and TRBJ1-1; 7 bases align to TRBD1. Trimming at V came to 10 bases and at J to 2 bases, leaving 10 bases not matched to a gene. The CDR3 loop spans 14 amino acids. The germline CDR1 and CDR2 sequences are ENHRY and SYGVKD.

This clonotype was detected ten times or more. V is TRBV6-2 or TRBV6-3 and J is TRBJ1-5; D call uncertain. The V gene lost 2 bases and the J gene lost 1 base, with 15 bases spanning the gap. The CDR3 is 17 residues long. The germline V gene has CDR1 MNHEY and CDR2 SVGEGT. CDR3 coding DNA: TGTGCCAGCAGTTACGAAAAGGGAGGTGGGAGCAATCAGCCCCAGCATTTT. This gives the protein CASSYEKGGGSNQPQHF.

This rearrangement joins TRBV15 to TRBJ2-5; 10 bases are a match to TRBD2. Germline V lookup: CDR1 LNHNV, CDR2 YYDKDF (reference sequence). J was trimmed by 5 bases and V by 4 bases; bases with no gene match: 7. The CDR3 runs 15 residues. The CDR3 DNA is TGTGCCACCAGCACAACTAGCGGGATAAGGGAGACCCAGTACTTC. Its protein is CATSTTSGIRETQYF.

At least ten counts were recorded for this clonotype. The rearrangement uses TRBV6-2 or TRBV6-3 and TRBJ1-5; no reliable D call. The germline V and J ends were trimmed by 5 bases and 9 bases, with 11 bases remaining between them. There are 12 residues in the CDR3. Looked up from germline, CDR1 is MNHEY and CDR2 is SVGEGT. CDR3 protein: CASSPPTRPQHF. For the CDR3, the DNA is TGTGCCAGCAGTCCCCCGACTCGGCCCCAGCATTTT.

This clonotype has at least ten counts. The rearrangement links TRBV5-1 to TRBJ1-1; TRBD1 agrees at 9 bases. Unmatched junction bases numbered 11, after V lost 2 bases and J lost 0 bases. Per the germline V gene, CDR1 is SGHRS and CDR2 is YFSETQ. This CDR3 comprises 18 residues. In DNA form, the CDR3 reads TGCGCCAGCAGCTTTCGCGGACAGGGGCGCGGTATGAACACTGAAGCTTTCTTT. This encodes CASSFRGQGRGMNTEAFF.

The chain combines TRBV10-2 with TRBJ1-5, with unresolved D. The V end was cut by 2 bases, the J end by 2 bases, with 4 bases between. Germline V gene data show CDR1 as WSHSY and CDR2 as SAAADI. This CDR3 is built from 13 residues. DNA of the CDR3: TGCGCCAGCAGTGAGGACGGCAATCAGCCCCAGCATTTT. Translating it yields CASSEDGNQPQHF.

This clonotype was detected ten times or more. For the CDR3, the DNA is TGTGCCAGCAGCGAACAGGGGCGGTATGGCTACACCTTC. Protein sequence: CASSEQGRYGYTF. This sequence joins TRBV12-3 or TRBV12-4 and TRBJ1-2, with TRBD1 matching over 7 bases. The V segment lost 6 bases and the J segment 5 bases; nucleotides outside the gene matches: 6. CDR3 length: 13 amino acids.

This clonotype has at least ten counts. CDR3 in amino acids: CATSSRDRGHQETQYF. The CDR3 DNA reads TGTGCCACCAGCAGTCGGGACAGGGGGCACCAAGAGACCCAGTACTTC. V gene TRBV15 combines with J gene TRBJ2-5; TRBD1 matches 12 bases. V shed 3 bases, J shed 0 bases, and the junction held 2 bases outside the gene matches. The CDR3 totals 16 residues. In germline, CDR1 is LNHNV, CDR2 YYDKDF (reference sequence).

Points on this clonotype: This is likely a read error, given that the CDR3 carries no conserved phenylalanine or tryptophan at its end. The chain couples TRBV20-1 to TRBJ2-7; D is perhaps TRBD1 (6 bases). The CDR3 is 15 amino acids. V dropped 6 bases and J dropped 8 bases, with 26 bases sitting between them. CDR1 and CDR2 from the germline V gene are DFQATT and SNEGSKA (reference sequence). CDR3 sequence reads: CSAGGPGEKRVQQYL. Written as DNA, the CDR3 is TGCAGTGCCGGAGGCCCAGGGGAAAAGAGGGTCCAGCAGTACCTC.

The chain joins TRBV7-2 to TRBJ1-6; D perhaps matches TRBD1 (5 bases). This CDR3 is built from 16 residues. The germline V and J ends were trimmed by 11 bases and 5 bases, with 22 bases remaining between them. The germline V gene encodes CDR1 SGHTA and CDR2 FQGNSA. This chain's CDR3 is CAWSARGGTDNSPLHF. The CDR3, as DNA: TGTGCCTGGAGTGCCCGGGGGGGGACGGATAATTCACCCCTCCACTTT.

This clonotype was found a few times. This chain joins TRBV7-9 and TRBJ2-7, with 9 bases aligning to TRBD1. V gave up 5 bases and J gave up 7 bases; unmatched junction bases: 6. Germline CDR1 reads SEHNR; CDR2 reads FQNEAQ (reference sequence). The CDR3 spans 13 residues. CDR3 protein: CASSGTGSGEQYF. DNA for the CDR3: TGTGCCAGCAGCGGGACAGGGTCCGGGGAGCAGTACTTC.

This clonotype was observed many times. V usage is TRBV5-5 and J usage is TRBJ1-2; 7 nucleotides line up with TRBD1. The CDR3 has 14 amino acids. Germline values: CDR1 SGHKS, CDR2 YYEKEE (reference sequence). V was pared by 4 bases and J by 5 bases, with 8 bases of the junction left unmatched. The CDR3 DNA reads TGTGCCAGCAGCCGACAGGGAGTAGGTTATGGCTACACCTTC. It codes for CASSRQGVGYGYTF.

The rearrangement joins TRBV7-9 to TRBJ2-7; D not certain. Germline lookup yields CDR1 SEHNR and CDR2 FQNEAQ (reference sequence). CDR3 length equals 14 residues. Trimming took off 1 base at V and 1 base at J, with 8 bases between the two ends. The CDR3 DNA follows: TGTGCCAGCAGCTTAGGTACGGCGTCCTACGAGCAGTACTTC. It codes for CASSLGTASYEQYF. Using reference TRBV7-9 and TRBJ2-7 for the parts outside the CDR3, the full variable domain is DTGVSQNPRHKITKRGQNVTFRCDPISEHNRLYWYRQTLGQGPEFLTYFQNEAQLEKSRLLSDRFSAERPKGSFSTLEIQRTEQGDSAMYLCASSLGTASYEQYFGPGTRLTVT.

This chain links TRBV12-3 or TRBV12-4 with TRBJ1-2; unclear D gene. V shed 7 bases and J shed 8 bases, with 14 bases lying between them. The CDR3 totals 12 residues. The CDR3 sequence is CASTTLTGGYTF. DNA of the CDR3: TGTGCCAGCACTACCCTGACCGGAGGCTACACCTTC.

This clonotype was counted once. The gene calls are TRBV29-1 and TRBJ2-5, with TRBD1 as a possible D gene (6 bases). Germline values: CDR1 SQVTM, CDR2 ANQGSEA. V was clipped by 2 bases and J by 9 bases, with 16 bases between them. This CDR3 is 13 amino acids long. This chain's CDR3 is CSVELGVPGAQYF. In nucleotides, the CDR3 is TGCAGCGTTGAACTGGGGGTCCCAGGGGCCCAGTACTTC.

This clonotype has ten or more counts. The chain's CDR3 is CASSYSISFGNEKLFF. The CDR3 coding sequence is TGTGCCAGCAGTTACTCGATCAGCTTCGGTAATGAAAAACTGTTTTTT. The chain employs TRBV6-6 and TRBJ1-4; D uncertain. Germline V CDR1 and CDR2: MNHNY, SVGAGI (reference sequence). The CDR3 runs to 16 residues. V was pared by 0 bases and J by 4 bases, with 12 bases between.

Comment on this clonotype: A read error may explain this, as a much larger clone is one base away. The V and J genes are TRBV28 and TRBJ1-5; D is uncertain. Germline CDR1 reads MDHEN; CDR2 reads SYDVKM. V lost 3 bases, J lost 9 bases, and 12 bases lay in between. The CDR3 is made up of 13 amino acids. The CDR3 nucleotides read TGTGCCAGCAGTTTTACACAAGATCGGCCCCAGCATTTT. This sequence encodes CASSFTQDRPQHF.

This clonotype was observed many times. The chain has TRBV7-8 and TRBJ2-5; TRBD1 is a possible D gene (6 bases). From germline, CDR1 is SGHVS and CDR2 FQNEAQ. V lost 6 bases, J lost 4 bases, and 9 bases lay in between. The CDR3 consists of 12 residues. The CDR3 DNA follows: TGTGCCAGCAGTCAGGGGCGAGAGACCCAGTACTTC. As protein: CASSQGRETQYF.

This clonotype was detected only a few times. The chain employs TRBV5-1 and TRBJ2-6; unclear D gene. Looked up from germline, CDR1 is SGHRS and CDR2 is YFSETQ. The CDR3 extends over 14 amino acids. The ends were cut back, 5 bases at V and 4 bases at J, with 10 bases in the middle. CDR3 residues: CASRNPEGANVLTF. CDR3 nucleotide sequence: TGCGCCAGCAGAAACCCAGAAGGGGCCAACGTCCTGACTTTC.

There are many counts of this clonotype. The V and J genes are TRBV7-9 and TRBJ1-1, with D unresolved. CDR3 length: 14 residues. CDR1 is SEHNR and CDR2 is FQNEAQ in the germline V gene (reference sequence). V gave up 3 bases and J gave up 1 base, with 9 bases separating them. The CDR3 region is CASSFSRQNTEAFF. DNA of the CDR3: TGTGCCAGCAGCTTTTCCCGGCAGAACACTGAAGCTTTCTTT.

This clonotype appeared once. The rearrangement joins TRBV7-2 to TRBJ1-6; D call uncertain. Trimming left V 4 bases short and J 9 bases short, with 13 bases between. This CDR3 contains 14 residues. Germline V gene data show CDR1 as SGHTA and CDR2 as FQGNSA. The CDR3 protein is CASSSVIKGSPLHF. DNA for the CDR3: TGTGCCAGCAGCTCCGTAATCAAGGGTTCACCCCTCCACTTT.

In its sample, this clonotype was seen many times. This sequence joins TRBV10-3 and TRBJ1-5; 7 bases agree with TRBD1. V lost 4 bases and J lost 4; bases outside the gene matches: 7. The length of the CDR3 is 15 residues. CDR1 is ENHRY and CDR2 is SYGVKD in the germline V gene. CDR3 nucleotide sequence: TGTGCCATCAGTGCCACGGGACAGTCTAATCAGCCCCAGCATTTT. Translated: CAISATGQSNQPQHF.

This clonotype was found many times. V usage is TRBV3-1 and J usage is TRBJ1-1, with D hard to call. Germline V gene data show CDR1 as LGHDT and CDR2 as YNNKEL (reference sequence). V lost 3 bases, J lost 0 bases, and 14 bases lay in between. This CDR3 spans 16 amino acids. In nucleotides, the CDR3 is TGTGCCAGCAGCCATTCAGACTCCGTACTGAACACTGAAGCTTTCTTT. Its protein product is CASSHSDSVLNTEAFF.

This clonotype was seen ten or more times. This chain connects TRBV5-4 to TRBJ2-6, with unresolved D. The CDR3 runs 15 residues. V shed 0 bases and J shed 4 bases, with 8 bases lying between them. Germline CDR1 and CDR2: SGHNT and YYREEE (reference sequence). CDR3 nucleotides: TGTGCCAGCAGCTTGGATCTCCGGGGGGCCAACGTCCTGACTTTC. Translating it yields CASSLDLRGANVLTF. The variable domain in full, completed from reference TRBV5-4 and TRBJ2-6, reads ETGVTQSPTHLIKTRGQQVTLRCSSQSGHNTVSWYQQALGQGPQFIFQYYREEENGRGNFPPRFSGLQFPNYSSELNVNALELDDSALYLCASSLDLRGANVLTFGAGSRLTVL.

V gene TRBV2 combines with J gene TRBJ2-7, with 9 positions matching TRBD1. This CDR3 has 15 amino acids. Germline CDR1 and CDR2: SNHLY and FYNNEI. The junction had 10 bases not matched to a gene; V was cut back by 8 bases and J by 2 bases. The CDR3 spells CASSASRQGAYEQYF. The CDR3 DNA follows: TGTGCCAGCTCTGCCTCTCGACAGGGGGCCTACGAGCAGTACTTC.

This clonotype showed up many times. This sequence joins TRBV12-3 or TRBV12-4 and TRBJ1-2; TRBD1 matches at 9 bases. This CDR3 region has 15 residues. V shed 6 bases and J 6 bases; nucleotides not matched to a gene: 11. The CDR3 nucleotides are TGTGCCAGCAGCCCCGGGACAGGGCATCTGGATGGCTACACCTTC. It yields the protein CASSPGTGHLDGYTF.

In regard to this clonotype: The junction shows a germline mismatch at one end, possibly a read error. The chain combines TRBV2 with TRBJ2-5; no clear D gene. Per germline, CDR1 SNHLY and CDR2 FYNNEI. The CDR3 has 14 residues. The CDR3 DNA reads TGTGCCATCAGTGAGTGGCTGCAGCAAGAGACCCAGTACTTC. Residues: CAISEWLQQETQYF.

A word on this clonotype: A much larger clone lies a single base off, so this may be a read error. The DNA is omitted, as the CDR3 cannot be located on it reliably, and the CDR3 follows TCRdb's listing. The J gene is TRBJ2-3, the V gene TRBV29-1; the table's D call TRBD2 went unverified against the DNA. Per germline, CDR1 SQVTM and CDR2 ANQGSEA. The CDR3 region is 15 residues in length, termini included. This chain's CDR3 is CSVGAGATGADTQCF.

The table lists this clonotype with many counts. The genes are TRBV5-4 and TRBJ1-1; D uncertain. Germline CDR1 reads SGHNT; CDR2 reads YYREEE (reference sequence). The CDR3 is made up of 15 amino acids. V lost 0 bases to trimming and J lost 2 bases, with 11 bases between them. The CDR3 reads CASSLEGGINTEAFF. The CDR3 DNA is TGTGCCAGCAGCTTGGAGGGTGGGATTAACACTGAAGCTTTCTTT.

This clonotype has at least ten counts. The chain links TRBV4-1 to TRBJ1-1, with 8 bases aligning to TRBD1. The ends lost 2 bases at V and 5 bases at J; junction bases unmatched: 7. CDR3 size: 15 residues. Germline V gives CDR1 MGHRA, CDR2 YSYEKL. CDR3 in DNA: TGCGCCAGCAGCCAATTACAGGGGGTATGGACTGAAGCTTTCTTT. Protein product: CASSQLQGVWTEAFF.